Sequencing of this T cell receptor (beta chain) was carried out in a study of blood T cell repertoires in COVID-19. Clones were read by immunoSEQ multiplex PCR, and TCRdb kept only the in-frame ones, dropping some. The sample records some 450,000 clones, approximately 89% being singletons. Germline V lookup: CDR1 SNHLY, CDR2 FYNNEI. The CDR3 runs to 14 residues. Between the trimmed V and J ends, which lost 4 bases and 1 base, there was a span of 10 bases. The rearrangement links TRBV2 to TRBJ1-2, with D maybe TRBD1 (5 bases). This clonotype originated in a woman aged 45-59 years with COVID-19, enrolled during active disease. The sample comprised peripheral blood. CDR3 nucleotide sequence: TGTGCCAGCAGTGCTAGGGACTTTAACTATGGCTACACCTTC. It codes for CASSARDFNYGYTF.